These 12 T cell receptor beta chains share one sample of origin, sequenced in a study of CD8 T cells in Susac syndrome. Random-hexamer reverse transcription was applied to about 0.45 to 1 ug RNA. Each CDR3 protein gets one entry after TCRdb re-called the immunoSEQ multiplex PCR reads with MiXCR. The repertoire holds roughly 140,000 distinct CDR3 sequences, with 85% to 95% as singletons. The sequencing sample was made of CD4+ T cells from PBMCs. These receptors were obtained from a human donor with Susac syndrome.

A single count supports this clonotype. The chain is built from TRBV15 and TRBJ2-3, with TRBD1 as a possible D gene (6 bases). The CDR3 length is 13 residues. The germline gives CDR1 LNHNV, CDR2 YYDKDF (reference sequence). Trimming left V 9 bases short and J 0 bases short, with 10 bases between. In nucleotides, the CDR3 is TGTGCCACAGGGACATCTAGCACAGATACGCAGTATTTT. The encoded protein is CATGTSSTDTQYF.

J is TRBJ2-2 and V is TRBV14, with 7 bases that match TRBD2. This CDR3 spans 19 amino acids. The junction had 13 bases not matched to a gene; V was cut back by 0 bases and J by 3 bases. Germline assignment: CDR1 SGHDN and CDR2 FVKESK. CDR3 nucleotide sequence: TGTGCCAGCAGCCAAGATAGGAGAGGACGGGGGGAGTACACCGGGGAGCTGTTTTTT. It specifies CASSQDRRGRGEYTGELFF.

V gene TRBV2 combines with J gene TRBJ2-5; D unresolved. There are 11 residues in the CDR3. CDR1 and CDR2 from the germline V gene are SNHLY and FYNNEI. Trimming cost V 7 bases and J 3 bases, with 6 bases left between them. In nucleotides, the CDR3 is TGTGCCAGCATGGCGGAAGAGACCCAGTACTTC. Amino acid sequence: CASMAEETQYF.

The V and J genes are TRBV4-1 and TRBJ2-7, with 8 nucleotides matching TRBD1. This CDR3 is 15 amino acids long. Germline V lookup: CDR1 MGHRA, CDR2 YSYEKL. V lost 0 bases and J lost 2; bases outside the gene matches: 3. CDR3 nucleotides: TGCGCCAGCAGCCAAGAAGGGACAGGCCCCTACGAGCAGTACTTC. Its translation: CASSQEGTGPYEQYF.

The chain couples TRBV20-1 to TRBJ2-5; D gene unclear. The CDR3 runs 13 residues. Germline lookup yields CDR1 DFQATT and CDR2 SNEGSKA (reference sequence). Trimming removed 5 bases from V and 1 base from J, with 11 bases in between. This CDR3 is CSASRTPQETQYF. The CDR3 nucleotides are TGCAGTGCTTCCCGGACGCCCCAAGAGACCCAGTACTTC.

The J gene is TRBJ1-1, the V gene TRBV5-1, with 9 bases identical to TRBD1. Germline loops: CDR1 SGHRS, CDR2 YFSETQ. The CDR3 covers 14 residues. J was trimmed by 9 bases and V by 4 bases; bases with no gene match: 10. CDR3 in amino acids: CASSADRGQRKAFF. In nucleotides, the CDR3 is TGCGCCAGCAGCGCGGACAGGGGACAACGAAAAGCTTTCTTT. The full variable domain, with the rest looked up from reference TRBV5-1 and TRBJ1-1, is KAGVTQTPRYLIKTRGQQVTLSCSPISGHRSVSWYQQTPGQGLQFLFEYFSETQRNKGNFPGRFSGRQFSNSRSEMNVSTLELGDSALYLCASSADRGQRKAFFGQGTRLTVV.

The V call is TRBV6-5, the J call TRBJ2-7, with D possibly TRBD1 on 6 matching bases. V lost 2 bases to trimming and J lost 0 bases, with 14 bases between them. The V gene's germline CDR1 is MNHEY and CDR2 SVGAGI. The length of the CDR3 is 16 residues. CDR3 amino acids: CASSYGSGTLSYEQYF. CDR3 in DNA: TGTGCCAGCAGTTACGGATCCGGGACACTCTCCTACGAGCAGTACTTC.

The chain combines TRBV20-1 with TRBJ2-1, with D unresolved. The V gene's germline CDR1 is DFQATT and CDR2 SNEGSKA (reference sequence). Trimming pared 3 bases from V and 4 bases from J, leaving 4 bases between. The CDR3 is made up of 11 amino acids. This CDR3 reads CSARKYNEQFF. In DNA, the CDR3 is TGCAGTGCTAGGAAGTACAATGAGCAGTTCTTC.

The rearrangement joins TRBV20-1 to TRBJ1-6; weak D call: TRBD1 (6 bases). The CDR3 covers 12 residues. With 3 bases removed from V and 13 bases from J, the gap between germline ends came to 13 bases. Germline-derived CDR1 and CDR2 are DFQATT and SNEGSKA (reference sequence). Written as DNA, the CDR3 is TGCAGTGCTAGTGATGGGGGCGCCCCCCTCCACTTT. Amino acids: CSASDGGAPLHF.

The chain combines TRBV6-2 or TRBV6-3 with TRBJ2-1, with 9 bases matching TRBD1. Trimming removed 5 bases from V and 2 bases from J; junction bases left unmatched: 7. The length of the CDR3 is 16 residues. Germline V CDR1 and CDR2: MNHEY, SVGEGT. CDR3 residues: CASSDRTGEAYNEQFF. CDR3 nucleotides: TGTGCCAGCAGTGACCGGACAGGGGAGGCCTACAATGAGCAGTTCTTC.

The CDR3 DNA is TGCAGTGCTATGCAGGGGTCCAATCAGCCCCAGCATTTT. Protein product: CSAMQGSNQPQHF. The chain has TRBV20-1 and TRBJ1-5; perhaps TRBD1 as D (6 bases). CDR1 DFQATT and CDR2 SNEGSKA come from the germline V gene (reference sequence). The CDR3 has 13 amino acids. The V end lost 4 bases, the J end lost 3 bases, and 10 bases lay between the germline ends.

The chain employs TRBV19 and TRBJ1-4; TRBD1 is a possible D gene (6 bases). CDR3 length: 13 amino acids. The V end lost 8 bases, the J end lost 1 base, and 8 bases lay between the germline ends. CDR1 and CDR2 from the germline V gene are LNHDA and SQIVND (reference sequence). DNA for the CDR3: TGTGCCAGTGGGGGGCGAACTAATGAAAAACTGTTTTTT. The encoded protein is CASGGRTNEKLFF.